Below are 7 T cell receptor beta chains sequenced from a single sample in a study of OX40 agonist ivuxolimab in advanced cancers. TCRdb's table, derived via immunoSEQ multiplex PCR, lists solely in-frame clones and lacks some. The data show about 62,000 clones, less than 85% seen once. The input for sequencing was CD4+ or CD8+ T cells sorted from blood, taken in a trial of the OX40 agonist ivuxolimab. These receptors all come from an adult with an advanced solid tumor such as melanoma, head and neck, liver or kidney cancer.

The V and J genes are TRBV11-2 and TRBJ1-2, with D uncertain. V dropped 5 bases and J dropped 4 bases, with 8 bases sitting between them. There are 12 residues in the CDR3. Looked up from germline, CDR1 is SGHAT and CDR2 is FQNNGV. The CDR3 DNA reads as TGTGCCAGCAGCCCTGAGCCCTATGGCTACACCTTC. Translated: CASSPEPYGYTF.

The genes are TRBV28 and TRBJ2-6; no clear D gene. This CDR3 is 15 amino acids long. Trimming removed 4 bases at V and 0 bases at J, with 7 bases between. Germline V CDR1 and CDR2: MDHEN, SYDVKM. CDR3 DNA sequence: TGTGCCAGCAGTTCGTACGGCTCTGGGGCCAACGTCCTGACTTTC. Its translation: CASSSYGSGANVLTF.

This chain joins TRBV6-6 and TRBJ2-5, with a possible D match to TRBD1 (6 bases). Germline V gene lookup returns CDR1 MNHNY and CDR2 SVGAGI (reference sequence). V shed 5 bases and J shed 5 bases, with 18 bases lying between them. The CDR3 runs 15 residues. The CDR3 spells CASSTGHYLGETQYF. Written as DNA, the CDR3 is TGTGCCAGCAGTACGGGACACTATCTCGGGGAGACCCAGTACTTC.

The chain uses TRBV7-2 and TRBJ1-1; no clear D. Germline loops: CDR1 SGHTA, CDR2 FQGNSA. V gave up 5 bases and J gave up 4 bases, with 8 bases separating them. CDR3 length equals 12 residues. CDR3 loop: CASSPMGTEAFF. The DNA for the CDR3 is TGTGCCAGCAGCCCCATGGGCACTGAAGCTTTCTTT.

This clone appeared a single time. The genes are TRBV28 and TRBJ1-5; 9 bases map to TRBD1. In germline, CDR1 is MDHEN, CDR2 SYDVKM. V shed 6 bases and J 6 bases; nucleotides not matched to a gene: 9. The CDR3 is 15 residues long. CDR3 DNA: TGTGCCAGCAGGGCCGGGACAGGGTGGTTTCAGCCCCAGCATTTT. It specifies CASRAGTGWFQPQHF.

The sample holds a few counts of this clone. The rearrangement links TRBV29-1 to TRBJ1-2, with a weak D call TRBD1 (6 bases). V shed 4 bases and J shed 2 bases, with 11 bases lying between them. The length of the CDR3 is 13 residues. Germline loops: CDR1 SQVTM, CDR2 ANQGSEA. CDR3 DNA: TGCAGCGTTGCAGGGGAGTTGAACTATGGCTACACCTTC. Its translation: CSVAGELNYGYTF.

V and J are TRBV19 and TRBJ1-1, with D perhaps TRBD1 (6 bases). The V and J ends lost 6 bases and 3 bases respectively, with 14 bases between them. CDR3 length: 14 amino acids. The germline gives CDR1 LNHDA, CDR2 SQIVND (reference sequence). CDR3: CASRATGSYTEAFF. As DNA, the CDR3 is TGTGCCAGTAGGGCAACAGGGTCGTACACTGAAGCTTTCTTT.